The T cell receptor (beta chain) under discussion was sequenced for a study of siplizumab effects on memory and regulatory T cells. Overall study results and limits: Just a small share of alloreactive clones was traced back to unstimulated subsets. The naive T cell population seemed more diverse than memory cells and seemed a major contributor to the alloresponse. Among mappable alloreactive CD4+ clones, the Treg-derived fraction averaged around 70% with siplizumab versus about 25% in controls.

The CDR3 contains 12 residues. The assay covered 95,000 to 100,000 TCR templates per sample. The repertoire was sequenced with immunoSEQ multiplex PCR; TCRdb's copy has only in-frame clones and lacks some. The sample holds about 91,000 clones, under 95% seen once. About this clone: Its antigen is not identified.

This receptor was taken from a human donor in good health. Sequenced material: CD8+ T cells sorted from blood. The chain is built from TRBV7-5 and TRBJ1-1. TRBV7-5 is a recognized pseudogene. In DNA form, the CDR3 reads TGTGCCAGAAGCCCGGGGGGCGGGGAAGCTTTCTTT. Translated, it gives CARSPGGGEAFF.